These 27 T cell receptor beta chains were sequenced from one sample in a study of cytomegalovirus exposure and HLA in healthy donors. This PCR relied on a set of 60 Vbeta primers and 13 Jbeta primers. Sequencing used immunoSEQ multiplex PCR; TCRdb keeps in-frame clones, though not all of them. The sample lists 130,000 or so clones; roughly 79% were seen once. The source material was PBMCs. These receptors were collected from a male donor in good health and CMV-seronegative.

This clone was recorded only once. The chain links TRBV5-1 to TRBJ1-4; no clear D. Per the germline V gene, CDR1 is SGHRS and CDR2 is YFSETQ. This CDR3 is 17 amino acids long. V lost 0 bases and J lost 10, with 22 bases in between. CDR3 coding DNA: TGCGCCAGCAGCTTGGCCGGAACGGGAGAGGTAGTTAGAAAACTGTTTTTT. This gives the protein CASSLAGTGEVVRKLFF.

The rearrangement links TRBV9 to TRBJ1-2; 9 bases map to TRBD1. The V gene's germline CDR1 is SGDLS and CDR2 YYNGEE. The CDR3 loop spans 14 amino acids. The V segment lost 4 bases and the J segment 4 bases; nucleotides outside the gene matches: 5. This CDR3 reads CASSLTGGGYGYTF. CDR3 DNA: TGTGCCAGCAGCCTAACAGGGGGCGGCTATGGCTACACCTTC.

This clone appeared a few times. The chain recombines TRBV30 with TRBJ1-4; no reliable D call. The length of the CDR3 is 10 residues. Trimming took 5 bases from V and 15 from J, leaving 13 bases between them. In germline, CDR1 is GTSNPN, CDR2 SVGIG (reference sequence). For the CDR3, the DNA is TGTGCCTGGGGTACAGAGAGGGTGTTTTTT. Translating gives CAWGTERVFF.

The chain uses TRBV4-3 and TRBJ2-5; D is perhaps TRBD1 (6 bases). Deletions cut 0 bases from V and 5 bases from J, with 13 bases between. There are 15 residues in the CDR3. Germline V gene sequence: CDR1 LGHNA, CDR2 YSLEER. CDR3 region: CASSQDNRVTETQYF. The CDR3 DNA reads TGCGCCAGCAGCCAAGATAACAGGGTGACTGAGACCCAGTACTTC.

The rearrangement joins TRBV29-1 to TRBJ1-2; D remains unclear. This CDR3 has 12 amino acids. V was trimmed by 4 bases and J by 4 bases, leaving 10 bases between them. Germline V gene sequence: CDR1 SQVTM, CDR2 ANQGSEA. The CDR3 nucleotides are TGCAGCGTTGCCCAGGCCTCCTATGGCTACACCTTC. This translates into CSVAQASYGYTF.

V is TRBV7-2 and J is TRBJ2-5, with 15 positions matching TRBD2. Germline V gene data show CDR1 as SGHTA and CDR2 as FQGNSA. J was trimmed by 5 bases and V by 5 bases; bases with no gene match: 15. This CDR3 is built from 19 residues. This CDR3 reads CASSPTGLAGGLMRETQYF. For the CDR3, the DNA is TGTGCCAGCAGCCCAACCGGACTAGCGGGGGGGCTTATGAGGGAGACCCAGTACTTC.

The J gene is TRBJ2-1, the V gene TRBV9; D not certain. Trimming removed 3 bases at V and 1 base at J, with 8 bases between. Germline-derived CDR1 and CDR2 are SGDLS and YYNGEE. The CDR3 is 14 residues long. The CDR3 loop reads CASSAAESYNEQFF. As DNA, the CDR3 is TGTGCCAGCAGCGCCGCTGAGTCCTACAATGAGCAGTTCTTC.

The rearrangement joins TRBV27 to TRBJ2-1, with D maybe TRBD2 (5 bases). This CDR3 is 13 amino acids long. V lost 10 bases, J lost 7 bases, and 17 bases lay in between. Germline CDR1 MNHEY, CDR2 SMNVEV (reference sequence). The CDR3 here is CATYSRGINEQFF. CDR3 bases: TGTGCCACCTACTCCCGAGGGATAAATGAGCAGTTCTTC.

The chain uses TRBV2 and TRBJ2-2; 14 nucleotides agree with TRBD2. Germline CDR1 is SNHLY and CDR2 is FYNNEI. Unmatched junction bases numbered 16, after V lost 6 bases and J lost 4 bases. The length of the CDR3 is 20 residues. The CDR3 region has the DNA TGTGCCAGCAGCGCAGCGGGACTAGCGGGGGAGTCTACGGGCACCGGGGAGCTGTTTTTT. This codes for CASSAAGLAGESTGTGELFF.

J is TRBJ2-5 and V is TRBV4-1; D is possibly TRBD2 (6 bases). The germline gives CDR1 MGHRA, CDR2 YSYEKL. The CDR3 runs to 17 residues. The V end was cut by 2 bases, the J end by 3 bases, with 19 bases between. The CDR3, as DNA: TGCGCCAGCAGCCAAAAAAACGGTGGAGGGAGGAAAGAGACCCAGTACTTC. Amino acids: CASSQKNGGGRKETQYF.

This rearrangement joins TRBV27 to TRBJ2-7; 8 nucleotides match TRBD1. The CDR3 has 16 residues. Germline lookup yields CDR1 MNHEY and CDR2 SMNVEV (reference sequence). The ends lost 6 bases at V and 5 bases at J; junction bases unmatched: 15. The CDR3 protein is CASSSTGQGGRNEQYF. The CDR3 bases are TGTGCCAGCAGCTCGACTGGACAGGGAGGTAGAAACGAGCAGTACTTC.

This clone was detected a few times. The genes are TRBV19 and TRBJ1-4; D remains unclear. There are 12 residues in the CDR3. Germline CDR1 and CDR2: LNHDA and SQIVND (reference sequence). The V gene lost 5 bases and the J gene lost 6 bases, with 7 bases spanning the gap. As DNA, the CDR3 is TGTGCCAGTAGTTCACAGTATGAAAAACTGTTTTTT. This sequence encodes CASSSQYEKLFF. The full variable domain, with the rest looked up from reference TRBV19 and TRBJ1-4, is DGGITQSPKYLFRKEGQNVTLSCEQNLNHDAMYWYRQDPGQGLRLIYYSQIVNDFQKGDIAEGYSVSREKKESFPLTVTSAQKNPTAFYLCASSSQYEKLFFGSGTQLSVL.

This chain uses TRBV10-1 with TRBJ2-6; 10 bases line up with TRBD1. Germline V gives CDR1 WNHNN, CDR2 SYGVQD (reference sequence). The CDR3 length is 20 residues. V was pared by 0 bases and J by 5 bases, with 13 bases of the junction left unmatched. CDR3 region: CASSESRYGTGAARANVLTF. The CDR3 DNA reads as TGCGCCAGCAGTGAGTCGAGGTACGGGACAGGGGCCGCCAGGGCCAACGTCCTGACTTTC.

The chain uses TRBV4-2 and TRBJ1-6, with TRBD1 matching over 7 bases. The CDR3 has 14 amino acids. CDR1 is LGHNA, CDR2 YNFKEQ, per germline. With 4 bases clipped from V and 7 bases from J, the junction kept 4 bases outside the gene matches. The CDR3 nucleotides read TGTGCCAGCAGCCCTGACAGGGAGAATTCACCCCTCCACTTT. Translated, it gives CASSPDRENSPLHF.

The V and J genes are TRBV5-6 and TRBJ2-7; TRBD2 matches 10 bases. The germline gives CDR1 SGHDT, CDR2 YYEEEE. The CDR3 length is 16 residues. J gave up 0 bases and V 4 bases, and 7 bases lay outside the gene matches. CDR3 DNA sequence: TGTGCCAGCAGCAAGATAGCGGGGGGCCTCTCCTACGAGCAGTACTTC. Translating it yields CASSKIAGGLSYEQYF.

The chain links TRBV4-3 to TRBJ1-5, with D possibly matching TRBD1 (6 bases). This CDR3 comprises 15 residues. Trimming removed 0 bases from V and 5 bases from J, with 11 bases in between. Per germline, CDR1 LGHNA and CDR2 YSLEER. The CDR3 region has the DNA TGCGCCAGCAGCCAAGATAGGGGGGGAGATCAGCCCCAGCATTTT. Translation: CASSQDRGGDQPQHF.

J is TRBJ1-1 and V is TRBV7-6, with D perhaps TRBD1 (5 bases). The CDR3 length is 14 residues. Germline V gene lookup returns CDR1 SGHVS and CDR2 FNYEAQ. V was trimmed by 1 base and J by 3 bases, leaving 9 bases between them. CDR3 nucleotide sequence: TGTGCCAGCAGCTTAGGGCGGGACTACACTGAAGCTTTCTTT. It specifies CASSLGRDYTEAFF.

The genes are TRBV7-2 and TRBJ2-1, with a weak D call TRBD2 (7 bases). Germline V gives CDR1 SGHTA, CDR2 FQGNSA. V dropped 3 bases and J dropped 6 bases, with 18 bases sitting between them. This CDR3 region has 16 residues. The CDR3 DNA reads TGTGCCAGCAGCTTTGGGGGGCCGGTAGCGGGCAATGAGCAGTTCTTC. It translates to CASSFGGPVAGNEQFF.

This chain links TRBV23-1 with TRBJ2-1, with D possibly matching TRBD1 (6 bases). TRBV23-1 is known as an ORF, though its function is uncertain. V lost 6 bases and J 2 bases, leaving 11 bases between the germline ends. The CDR3 is 14 amino acids. DNA for the CDR3: TGCGCCAGCAGCCACGAGGGGGCCTACAATGAGCAGTTCTTC. Translated, it gives CASSHEGAYNEQFF.

The sample holds a few counts of this clone. This sequence joins TRBV6-6 and TRBJ1-1, with D possibly being TRBD1 (5 bases). Germline V gene lookup returns CDR1 MNHNY and CDR2 SVGAGI (reference sequence). The CDR3 runs to 14 residues. The V gene lost 2 bases and the J gene lost 3 bases, with 10 bases spanning the gap. CDR3 coding DNA: TGTGCCAGCAGTTACCGGGGGGGTGACACTGAAGCTTTCTTT. Its translation: CASSYRGGDTEAFF.

This clone was seen more than once but under ten times. The J gene is TRBJ1-2, the V gene TRBV4-3; 10 bases agree with TRBD1. The CDR3 runs to 17 residues. The germline gives CDR1 LGHNA, CDR2 YSLEER. V shed 1 base and J 4 bases; nucleotides not matched to a gene: 9. CDR3 in amino acids: CASSQVGTGERGYGYTF. The CDR3 DNA follows: TGCGCCAGCAGCCAAGTGGGGACAGGGGAAAGAGGCTATGGCTACACCTTC.

The chain employs TRBV9 and TRBJ1-4, with no clear D. This CDR3 has 14 amino acids. From germline, CDR1 is SGDLS and CDR2 YYNGEE. V lost 0 bases and J lost 8, with 11 bases in between. CDR3 sequence (DNA): TGTGCCAGCAGCGTAGGCACATCCGAAGAAAAACTGTTTTTT. Encoded protein: CASSVGTSEEKLFF.

This sequence joins TRBV29-1 and TRBJ1-2; a possible D gene is TRBD1 (5 bases). Germline-derived CDR1 and CDR2 are SQVTM and ANQGSEA. The CDR3 sequence is 12 residues long. Trimming pared 2 bases from V and 4 bases from J, leaving 8 bases between. The DNA of the CDR3 is TGCAGCGTTGAAAGGGGAGGCTATGGCTACACCTTC. Protein sequence: CSVERGGYGYTF. Variable domain in full (rest from reference TRBV29-1 and TRBJ1-2): SAVISQKPSRDICQRGTSLTIQCQVDSQVTMMFWYRQQPGQSLTLIATANQGSEATYESGFVIDKFPISRPNLTFSTLTVSNMSPEDSSIYLCSVERGGYGYTFGSGTRLTVV.

V and J are TRBV7-2 and TRBJ2-4, with D possibly being TRBD1 (5 bases). The CDR3 is 14 amino acids. From germline, CDR1 is SGHTA and CDR2 FQGNSA. Trimming took off 2 bases at V and 3 bases at J, with 8 bases between the two ends. In DNA form, the CDR3 reads TGTGCCAGCAGCTTATACAGGAACAAAAACATTCAGTACTTC. Translating it yields CASSLYRNKNIQYF. Using reference TRBV7-2 and TRBJ2-4 for the parts outside the CDR3, the full variable domain is GAGVSQSPSNKVTEKGKDVELRCDPISGHTALYWYRQSLGQGLEFLIYFQGNSAPDKSGLPSDRFSAERTGGSVSTLTIQRTQQEDSAVYLCASSLYRNKNIQYFGAGTRLSVL.

The CDR3 DNA reads as TGTGCCAGTTCCGAGGGTAACGGAGACGAGCAGTACTTC. It translates to CASSEGNGDEQYF. The rearrangement links TRBV18 to TRBJ2-7; a possible D gene is TRBD2 (5 bases). From germline, CDR1 is KGHSH and CDR2 LQKENI. Between the trimmed V and J ends, which lost 9 bases and 5 bases, there was a span of 17 bases. The CDR3 runs 13 residues.

V and J are TRBV7-8 and TRBJ2-4; 7 positions agree with TRBD1. The CDR3 runs to 15 residues. The germline V gene has CDR1 SGHVS and CDR2 FQNEAQ. Unmatched junction bases numbered 7, after V lost 5 bases and J lost 3 bases. In DNA form, the CDR3 reads TGTGCCAGCAGCCCTCAGACAGGGAACAAAAACATTCAGTACTTC. This codes for CASSPQTGNKNIQYF. Looking up the rest from reference TRBV7-8 and TRBJ2-4 gives the full variable domain: GAGVSQSPRYKVAKRGQDVALRCDPISGHVSLFWYQQALGQGPEFLTYFQNEAQLDKSGLPSDRFFAERPEGSVSTLKIQRTQQEDSAVYLCASSPQTGNKNIQYFGAGTRLSVL.

The CDR3, as DNA: TGTGCCAGCAGCACAGACGGAAAGCAGTACTTC. It is translated as CASSTDGKQYF. The gene calls are TRBV9 and TRBJ2-7; D is unclear. Trimming cost V 4 bases and J 8 bases, with 10 bases left between them. Germline assignment: CDR1 SGDLS and CDR2 YYNGEE. The CDR3 is made up of 11 amino acids. The full variable domain, rest sourced from reference TRBV9 and TRBJ2-7, is DSGVTQTPKHLITATGQRVTLRCSPRSGDLSVYWYQQSLDQGLQFLIQYYNGEERAKGNILERFSAQQFPDLHSELNLSSLELGDSALYFCASSTDGKQYFGPGTRLTVT.